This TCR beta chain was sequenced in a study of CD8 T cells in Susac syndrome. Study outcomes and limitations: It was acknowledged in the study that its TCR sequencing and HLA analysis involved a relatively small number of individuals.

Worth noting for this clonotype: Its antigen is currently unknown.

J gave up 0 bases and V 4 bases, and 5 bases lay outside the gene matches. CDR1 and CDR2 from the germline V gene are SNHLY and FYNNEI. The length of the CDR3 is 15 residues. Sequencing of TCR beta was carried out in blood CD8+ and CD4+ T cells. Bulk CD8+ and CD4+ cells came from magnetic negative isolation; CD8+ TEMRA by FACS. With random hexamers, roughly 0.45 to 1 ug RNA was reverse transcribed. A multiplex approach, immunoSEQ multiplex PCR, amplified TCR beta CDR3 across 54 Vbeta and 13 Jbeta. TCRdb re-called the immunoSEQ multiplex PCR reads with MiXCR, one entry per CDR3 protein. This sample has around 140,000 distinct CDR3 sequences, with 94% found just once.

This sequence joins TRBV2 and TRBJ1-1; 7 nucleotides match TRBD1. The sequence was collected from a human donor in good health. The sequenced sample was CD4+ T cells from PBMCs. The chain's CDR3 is CASSGGQILNTEAFF. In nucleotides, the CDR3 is TGTGCCAGCAGTGGGGGACAGATTTTGAACACTGAAGCTTTCTTT.